This T cell receptor (beta chain) was recorded in a study of blood T cell repertoires in COVID-19. Study context: Whether acute or convalescent, the COVID-19 samples came from the United States, Italy and Spain.

This CDR3 comprises 15 residues. The V gene end was trimmed by 10 bases and the J gene end by 1 base; junction bases not matched to a gene: 7. CDR1 WNHNN and CDR2 SYGVQD come from the germline V gene (reference sequence). Clones were read by immunoSEQ multiplex PCR, and TCRdb kept only the in-frame ones, dropping some. The data hold fewer than 90,000 clones, with about nine tenths observed a single time. The chain is built from TRBV10-1 and TRBJ1-6; 7 bases map to TRBD1. Sequencing was done on a sample of peripheral blood. The clonotype comes from a man older than 75 in a cohort sampled during active COVID-19. The CDR3 spells CAIPDRTSYNSPLHF. Written as DNA, the CDR3 is TGCGCCATCCCGGACAGGACTTCCTATAATTCACCCCTCCACTTT.